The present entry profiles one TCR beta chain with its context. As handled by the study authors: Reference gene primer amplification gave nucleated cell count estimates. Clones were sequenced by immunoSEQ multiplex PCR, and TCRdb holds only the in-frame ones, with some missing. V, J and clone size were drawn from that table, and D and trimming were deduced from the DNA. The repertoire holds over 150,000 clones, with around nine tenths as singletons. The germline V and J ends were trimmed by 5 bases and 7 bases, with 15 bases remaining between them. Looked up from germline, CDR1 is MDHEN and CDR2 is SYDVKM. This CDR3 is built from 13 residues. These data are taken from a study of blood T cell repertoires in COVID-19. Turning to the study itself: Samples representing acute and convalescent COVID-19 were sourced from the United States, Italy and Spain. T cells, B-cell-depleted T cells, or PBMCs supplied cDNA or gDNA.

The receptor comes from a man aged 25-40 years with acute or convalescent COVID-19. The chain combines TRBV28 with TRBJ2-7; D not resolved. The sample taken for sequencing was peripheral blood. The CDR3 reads CASSTPNGEEQYF. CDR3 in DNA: TGTGCCAGCAGTACTCCCAACGGTGAAGAGCAGTACTTC.